The T cell receptor (beta chain) described here comes from a study of blood T cell repertoires in COVID-19. Study-wide context: Acute-phase and convalescent COVID-19 samples originated in the United States, Italy and Spain.

V lost 1 base, J lost 3 bases, and 6 bases stayed unmatched. The V gene's germline CDR1 is LGHDT and CDR2 YNNKEL (reference sequence). The CDR3 contains 17 residues. Original data processing: Using reference gene primer amplification, nucleated cell counts were estimated. Produced via immunoSEQ multiplex PCR; TCRdb's table is partial and in-frame only. V and J calls and clone size are given by that table; D and trimming were obtained from the DNA. The repertoire has approximately 80,000 clones, 88% of them found once; the top ten carry under 55%. This clone was picked up a small number of times. The receptor was isolated from a human donor in a cohort sampled during active COVID-19. Sequencing was done on a sample of peripheral blood. The chain is built from TRBV3-1 (or the pseudogene TRBV3-2) and TRBJ2-2, with 9 nucleotides matching TRBD1. In nucleotides, the CDR3 is TGTGCCAGCAGCCAAGTGTTGGGACAGGGTTACACCGGGGAGCTGTTTTTT. Protein product: CASSQVLGQGYTGELFF.